The 22 T cell receptor beta chains presented below share a single source sample, sequenced in a study of shared clonotypes between healthy human individuals. CD45RO-negative CD8 cells positively selected for CCR7 made up the naive population, which excluded terminally differentiated effector memory CD45RA+ cells. Profiled with immunoSEQ multiplex PCR; TCRdb holds only in-frame clones, not every one. The sample lists under 600,000 clones; roughly 98% were seen once. The sequencing input was naive CD8+ T cells sorted from blood. Receptors originate from a man aged 30-40 years in good health.

The chain recombines TRBV2 with TRBJ2-7; 10 bases map to TRBD2. V was pared by 6 bases and J by 5 bases, with 13 bases of the junction left unmatched. This CDR3 spans 16 amino acids. In germline, CDR1 is SNHLY, CDR2 FYNNEI. The CDR3 here is CASSEVSGRPTDEQYF. CDR3 DNA sequence: TGTGCCAGCAGCGAGGTTAGCGGGAGGCCGACGGACGAGCAGTACTTC.

V is TRBV7-9 and J is TRBJ1-2; TRBD1 is a possible D gene (6 bases). CDR1 is SEHNR, CDR2 FQNEAQ, per germline (reference sequence). The V end lost 5 bases, the J end lost 0 bases, and 13 bases lay between the germline ends. This CDR3 has 15 residues. CDR3: CASSPRQAPNYGYTF. In DNA, the CDR3 is TGTGCCAGCAGCCCCAGACAGGCCCCTAACTATGGCTACACCTTC.

The chain carries TRBV14 and TRBJ2-3, with D hard to call. Trimming left V 4 bases short and J 5 bases short, with 13 bases between. Germline CDR1 SGHDN, CDR2 FVKESK. This CDR3 comprises 14 residues. The CDR3 spells CASSPYVSGDTQYF. CDR3 sequence (DNA): TGTGCCAGCAGCCCCTACGTATCAGGAGATACGCAGTATTTT.

The rearrangement joins TRBV7-8 to TRBJ2-7, with 11 bases fitting TRBD1. V dropped 5 bases and J dropped 1; count of bases not matched to a gene: 25. Per the germline V gene, CDR1 is SGHVS and CDR2 is FQNEAQ. CDR3 length: 22 amino acids. The CDR3 nucleotides read TGTGCCAGCAGCCGGGGAGGGACAGGGGGGATTAAGAGGACTAGCGAATCCTACGAGCAGTACTTC. It codes for CASSRGGTGGIKRTSESYEQYF.

This clone has a single count. The rearrangement links TRBV5-1 to TRBJ2-1; TRBD2 is a possible D gene (6 bases). Trimming took off 2 bases at V and 10 bases at J, with 19 bases between the two ends. Germline CDR1 is SGHRS and CDR2 is YFSETQ. CDR3 length: 15 amino acids. The CDR3 spells CASSFGDSGVVEQFF. The DNA of the CDR3 is TGCGCCAGCAGCTTTGGGGACTCCGGTGTCGTGGAGCAGTTCTTC.

The V gene is TRBV11-3, the J gene TRBJ2-2; D unresolved. This CDR3 has 13 residues. The V gene lost 0 bases and the J gene lost 4 bases, with 3 bases spanning the gap. Germline assignment: CDR1 SGHNT and CDR2 YENEEA. CDR3 nucleotides: TGTGCCAGCAGCTTAGATTTCACCGGGGAGCTGTTTTTT. It specifies CASSLDFTGELFF.

The V gene is TRBV11-2, the J gene TRBJ2-1; tentatively, D is TRBD2 (5 bases). The CDR3 covers 10 residues. Germline V gene sequence: CDR1 SGHAT, CDR2 FQNNGV. The V end lost 5 bases, the J end lost 9 bases, and 5 bases lay between the germline ends. The chain's CDR3 is CASSEGEQFF. CDR3 in DNA: TGTGCCAGCAGCGAGGGTGAGCAGTTCTTC.

The chain couples TRBV15 to TRBJ1-1, with 8 positions matching TRBD1. V was pared by 5 bases and J by 1 base, with 6 bases of the junction left unmatched. Germline V gene data show CDR1 as LNHNV and CDR2 as YYDKDF (reference sequence). CDR3 length: 15 amino acids. This CDR3 is CATSSHRGANTEAFF. The CDR3 nucleotides are TGTGCCACCAGCTCTCACAGGGGGGCGAACACTGAAGCTTTCTTT.

This chain connects TRBV4-1 to TRBJ2-7; the match to TRBD2 covers 7 bases. V lost 1 base, J lost 6 bases, and 9 bases stayed unmatched. CDR1 and CDR2 (germline): MGHRA, YSYEKL. The CDR3 length is 15 residues. DNA of the CDR3: TGCGCCAGCAGCCAAGTTGGACTAGGGGACCTCGAGCAGTACTTC. It encodes CASSQVGLGDLEQYF.

The chain uses TRBV7-8 and TRBJ2-3; D possibly corresponds to TRBD1 (5 bases). The CDR3 has 15 amino acids. Germline V gene data show CDR1 as SGHVS and CDR2 as FQNEAQ. The V gene lost 1 base and the J gene lost 0 bases, with 8 bases spanning the gap. In DNA, the CDR3 is TGTGCCAGCAGCTTAGAGCAGGGTAGCACAGATACGCAGTATTTT. Translation: CASSLEQGSTDTQYF.

This chain connects TRBV13 to TRBJ2-6; 10 nucleotides line up with TRBD1. Germline V gene lookup returns CDR1 PRHDT and CDR2 FYEKMQ (reference sequence). CDR3 length: 20 amino acids. V shed 6 bases and J 4 bases; nucleotides not matched to a gene: 18. CDR3 amino acids: CASSSGQGDFPPRGANVLTF. In nucleotides, the CDR3 is TGTGCCAGCAGTTCAGGACAGGGGGATTTCCCTCCGAGGGGGGCCAACGTCCTGACTTTC. Looking up the rest from reference TRBV13 and TRBJ2-6 gives the full variable domain: AAGVIQSPRHLIKEKRETATLKCYPIPRHDTVYWYQQGPGQDPQFLISFYEKMQSDKGSIPDRFSAQQFSDYHSELNMSSLELGDSALYFCASSSGQGDFPPRGANVLTFGAGSRLTVL.

The rearrangement joins TRBV7-9 to TRBJ2-1, with D possibly being TRBD2 (6 bases). CDR1 is SEHNR and CDR2 is FQNEAQ in the germline V gene (reference sequence). This CDR3 comprises 13 residues. Trimming cost V 2 bases and J 6 bases, with 8 bases left between them. The CDR3 loop reads CASSLTGVNEQFF. The DNA of the CDR3 is TGTGCCAGCAGCTTAACGGGAGTCAATGAGCAGTTCTTC. Based on the CDR3 plus reference TRBV7-9 and TRBJ2-1, the full variable domain is DTGVSQNPRHKITKRGQNVTFRCDPISEHNRLYWYRQTLGQGPEFLTYFQNEAQLEKSRLLSDRFSAERPKGSFSTLEIQRTEQGDSAMYLCASSLTGVNEQFFGPGTRLTVL.

V usage is TRBV6-1 and J usage is TRBJ2-7; D unclear. Germline CDR1 reads MNHNS; CDR2 reads SASEGT. V was trimmed by 3 bases and J by 3 bases, leaving 18 bases between them. The CDR3 is made up of 16 amino acids. CDR3 sequence: CASSDSFSPPYYEQYF. CDR3 nucleotide sequence: TGTGCCAGCAGTGACAGTTTCTCTCCCCCCTACTACGAGCAGTACTTC.

This sequence joins TRBV5-4 and TRBJ1-4, with TRBD1 as a possible D gene (6 bases). V lost 4 bases to trimming and J lost 7 bases, with 17 bases between them. The CDR3 has 15 amino acids. Germline CDR1 reads SGHNT; CDR2 reads YYREEE (reference sequence). Written as DNA, the CDR3 is TGTGCCAGCAGCCGGTCAGGGGCCTCCGGTGAAAAACTGTTTTTT. Protein sequence: CASSRSGASGEKLFF.

This CDR3 reads CASSQEVRDTQYF. The CDR3 bases are TGTGCCAGCAGCCAAGAAGTACGCGATACGCAGTATTTT. The chain carries TRBV14 and TRBJ2-3; D remains ambiguous. The CDR3 spans 13 residues. Trimming cost V 0 bases and J 6 bases, with 7 bases left between them. Germline V CDR1 and CDR2: SGHDN, FVKESK. Together with reference TRBV14 and TRBJ2-3, the CDR3 gives the full variable domain: EAGVTQFPSHSVIEKGQTVTLRCDPISGHDNLYWYRRVMGKEIKFLLHFVKESKQDESGMPNNRFLAERTGGTYSTLKVQPAELEDSGVYFCASSQEVRDTQYFGPGTRLTVL.

CDR3 residues: CSAPNLGGQFF. The CDR3 DNA is TGCAGTGCTCCCAATCTGGGAGGGCAGTTCTTC. This chain joins TRBV20-1 and TRBJ2-1, with D maybe TRBD2 (6 bases). The CDR3 has 11 residues. Trimming removed 5 bases at V and 12 bases at J, with 14 bases between. Germline V gene data show CDR1 as DFQATT and CDR2 as SNEGSKA (reference sequence).

This sequence joins TRBV7-9 and TRBJ1-1; D is uncertain. Germline V gene sequence: CDR1 SEHNR, CDR2 FQNEAQ (reference sequence). CDR3 length equals 15 residues. Trimming took 5 bases from V and 0 from J, leaving 13 bases between them. CDR3 nucleotide sequence: TGTGCCAGCAGCAATTGGGAAGAGCTGAACACTGAAGCTTTCTTT. Its translation is CASSNWEELNTEAFF.

The chain recombines TRBV11-2 with TRBJ2-2; D call uncertain. The germline V gene has CDR1 SGHAT and CDR2 FQNNGV. V was cut by 4 bases and J by 5 bases, with 17 bases left in between. The CDR3 loop spans 16 amino acids. CDR3 coding DNA: TGTGCCAGCAGCTCATCCGGCCGCTGGGGTACCGGGGAGCTGTTTTTT. This translates into CASSSSGRWGTGELFF.

Only a few counts were recorded for this clone. The chain joins TRBV20-1 to TRBJ2-1; no reliable D call. V was clipped by 3 bases and J by 7 bases, with 7 bases between them. The CDR3 contains 11 residues. Germline CDR1 reads DFQATT; CDR2 reads SNEGSKA (reference sequence). DNA of the CDR3: TGCAGTGCTAGTCCTGTAAATGAGCAGTTCTTC. This sequence encodes CSASPVNEQFF.

This chain joins TRBV11-2 and TRBJ2-2; a possible D gene is TRBD2 (5 bases). Germline V gene sequence: CDR1 SGHAT, CDR2 FQNNGV. There are 15 residues in the CDR3. Trimming removed 4 bases from V and 4 bases from J, with 13 bases in between. CDR3 protein: CASSSTTLFTGELFF. As DNA, the CDR3 is TGTGCCAGCAGCTCGACTACACTATTCACCGGGGAGCTGTTTTTT. The complete variable domain, with remaining parts taken from reference TRBV11-2 and TRBJ2-2, reads EAGVAQSPRYKIIEKRQSVAFWCNPISGHATLYWYQQILGQGPKLLIQFQNNGVVDDSQLPKDRFSAERLKGVDSTLKIQPAKLEDSAVYLCASSSTTLFTGELFFGEGSRLTVL.

A remark on this clone: Other nucleotide sequences in the sample specify the same CDR3. The chain carries TRBV9 and TRBJ2-7, with D hard to call. Trimming cost V 4 bases and J 7 bases, with 18 bases left between them. The CDR3 runs to 14 residues. Germline V gene sequence: CDR1 SGDLS, CDR2 YYNGEE. The CDR3 DNA sequence: TGTGCCAGCAGCCTAGATGGGCCTCGCTCGGAGCAGTACTTC. It is translated as CASSLDGPRSEQYF. The full variable domain, completed using reference TRBV9 and TRBJ2-7, is DSGVTQTPKHLITATGQRVTLRCSPRSGDLSVYWYQQSLDQGLQFLIQYYNGEERAKGNILERFSAQQFPDLHSELNLSSLELGDSALYFCASSLDGPRSEQYFGPGTRLTVT.

V gene TRBV4-1 combines with J gene TRBJ1-2, with D maybe TRBD1 (5 bases). Trimming took 0 bases from V and 6 from J, leaving 20 bases between them. CDR1 is MGHRA, CDR2 YSYEKL, per germline. The CDR3 covers 17 residues. Written as DNA, the CDR3 is TGCGCCAGCAGCCAAGATTTGGGGATTTGGCAGGGCGATGGCTACACCTTC. It is translated as CASSQDLGIWQGDGYTF.